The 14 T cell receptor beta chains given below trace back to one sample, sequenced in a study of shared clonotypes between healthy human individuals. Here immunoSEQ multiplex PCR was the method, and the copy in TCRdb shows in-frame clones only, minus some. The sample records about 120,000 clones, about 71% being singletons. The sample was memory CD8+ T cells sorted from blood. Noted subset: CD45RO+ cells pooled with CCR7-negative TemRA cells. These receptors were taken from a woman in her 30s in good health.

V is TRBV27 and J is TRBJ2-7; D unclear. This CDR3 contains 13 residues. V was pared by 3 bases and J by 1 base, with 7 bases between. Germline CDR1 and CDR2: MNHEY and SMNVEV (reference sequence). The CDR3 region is CASSLTVSYEQYF. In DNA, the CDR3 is TGTGCCAGCAGTTTGACGGTATCCTACGAGCAGTACTTC.

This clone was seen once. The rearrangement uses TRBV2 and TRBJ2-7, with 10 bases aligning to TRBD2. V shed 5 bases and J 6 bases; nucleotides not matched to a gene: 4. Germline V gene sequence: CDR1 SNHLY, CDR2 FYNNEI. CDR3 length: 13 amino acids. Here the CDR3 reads CASSSGRAGEQYF. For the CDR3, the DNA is TGTGCCAGCAGTAGCGGGAGGGCAGGCGAGCAGTACTTC.

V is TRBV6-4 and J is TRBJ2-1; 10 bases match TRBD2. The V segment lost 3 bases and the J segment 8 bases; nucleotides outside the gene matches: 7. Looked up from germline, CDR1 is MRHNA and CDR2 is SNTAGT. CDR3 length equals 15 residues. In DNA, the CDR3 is TGTGCCAGCAGTGAGAAGGCTAGCGGGAGCTATGAGCAGTTCTTC. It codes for CASSEKASGSYEQFF.

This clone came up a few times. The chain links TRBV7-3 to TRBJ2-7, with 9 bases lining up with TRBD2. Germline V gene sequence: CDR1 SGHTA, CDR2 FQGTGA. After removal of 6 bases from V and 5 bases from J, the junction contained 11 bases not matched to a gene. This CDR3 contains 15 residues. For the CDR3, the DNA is TGTGCCAGCAGTCCCGGGATAGCGGGAGTGAACGAGCAGTACTTC. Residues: CASSPGIAGVNEQYF.

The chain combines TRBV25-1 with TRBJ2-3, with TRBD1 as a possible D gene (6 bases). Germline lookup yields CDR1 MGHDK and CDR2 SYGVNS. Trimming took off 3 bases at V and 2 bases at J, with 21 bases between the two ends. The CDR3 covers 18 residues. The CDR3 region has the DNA TGTGCCAGCAGTGACTCCACAACAGGGACGGGTACCACAGATACGCAGTATTTT. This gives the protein CASSDSTTGTGTTDTQYF.

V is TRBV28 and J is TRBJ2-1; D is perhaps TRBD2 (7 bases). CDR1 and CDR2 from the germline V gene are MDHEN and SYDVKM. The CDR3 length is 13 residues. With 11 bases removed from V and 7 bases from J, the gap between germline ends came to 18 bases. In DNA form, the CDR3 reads TGTGCCTGTTCGCGGGGGCTGTCAAATGAGCAGTTCTTC. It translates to CACSRGLSNEQFF. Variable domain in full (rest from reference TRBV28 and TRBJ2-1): DVKVTQSSRYLVKRTGEKVFLECVQDMDHENMFWYRQDPGLGLRLIYFSYDVKMKEKGDIPEGYSVSREKKERFSLILESASTNQTSMYLCACSRGLSNEQFFGPGTRLTVL.

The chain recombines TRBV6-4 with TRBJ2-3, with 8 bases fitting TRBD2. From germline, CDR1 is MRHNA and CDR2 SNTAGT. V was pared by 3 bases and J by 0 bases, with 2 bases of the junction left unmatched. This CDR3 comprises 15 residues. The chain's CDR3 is CASSDLAGSTDTQYF. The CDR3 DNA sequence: TGTGCCAGCAGTGATCTAGCGGGCAGCACAGATACGCAGTATTTT.

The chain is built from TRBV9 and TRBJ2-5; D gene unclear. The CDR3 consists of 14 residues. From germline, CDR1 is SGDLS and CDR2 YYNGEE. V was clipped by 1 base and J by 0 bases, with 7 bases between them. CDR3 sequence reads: CASSVTFHQETQYF. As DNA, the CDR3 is TGTGCCAGCAGCGTAACGTTTCACCAAGAGACCCAGTACTTC.

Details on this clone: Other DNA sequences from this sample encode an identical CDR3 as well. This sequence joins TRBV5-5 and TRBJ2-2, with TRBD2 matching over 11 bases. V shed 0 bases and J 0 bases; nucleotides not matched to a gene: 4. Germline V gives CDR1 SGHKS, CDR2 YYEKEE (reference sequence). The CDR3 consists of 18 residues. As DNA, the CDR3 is TGTGCCAGCAGCTTGGGGTTAGCGGGAGGGACGAACACCGGGGAGCTGTTTTTT. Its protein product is CASSLGLAGGTNTGELFF.

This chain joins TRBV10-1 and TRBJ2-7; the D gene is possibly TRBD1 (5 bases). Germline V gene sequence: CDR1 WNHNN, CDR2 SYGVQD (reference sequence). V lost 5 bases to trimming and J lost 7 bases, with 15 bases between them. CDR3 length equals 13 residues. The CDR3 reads CASSPNLPGEQYF. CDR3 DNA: TGCGCCAGCAGTCCCAACCTGCCAGGGGAGCAGTACTTC.

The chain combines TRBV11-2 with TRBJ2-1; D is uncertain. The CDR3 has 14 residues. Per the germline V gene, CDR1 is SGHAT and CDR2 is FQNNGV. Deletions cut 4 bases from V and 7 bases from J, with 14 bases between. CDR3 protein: CASSSIGGRNEQFF. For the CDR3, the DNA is TGTGCCAGCAGCTCAATCGGCGGAAGGAATGAGCAGTTCTTC.

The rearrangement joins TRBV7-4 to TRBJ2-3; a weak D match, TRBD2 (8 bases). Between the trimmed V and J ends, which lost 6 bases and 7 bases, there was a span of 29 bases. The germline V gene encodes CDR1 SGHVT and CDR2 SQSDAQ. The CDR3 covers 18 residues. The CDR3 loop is CASRTEREYQGVVNTQYF. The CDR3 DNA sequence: TGTGCCAGCAGAACCGAGCGGGAGTATCAGGGGGTGGTCAATACGCAGTATTTT.

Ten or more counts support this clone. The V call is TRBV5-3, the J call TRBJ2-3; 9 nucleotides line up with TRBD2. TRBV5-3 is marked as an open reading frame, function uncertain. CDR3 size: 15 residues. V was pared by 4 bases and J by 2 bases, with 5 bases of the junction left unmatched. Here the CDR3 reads CARSSLAGLTDTQYF. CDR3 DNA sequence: TGTGCCAGAAGCAGCCTAGCGGGGCTCACAGATACGCAGTATTTT.

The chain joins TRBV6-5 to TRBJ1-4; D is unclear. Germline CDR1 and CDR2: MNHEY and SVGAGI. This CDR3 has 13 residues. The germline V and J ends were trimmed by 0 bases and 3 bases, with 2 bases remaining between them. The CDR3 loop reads CASSYSPNEKLFF. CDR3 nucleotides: TGTGCCAGCAGTTACTCACCTAATGAAAAACTGTTTTTT.